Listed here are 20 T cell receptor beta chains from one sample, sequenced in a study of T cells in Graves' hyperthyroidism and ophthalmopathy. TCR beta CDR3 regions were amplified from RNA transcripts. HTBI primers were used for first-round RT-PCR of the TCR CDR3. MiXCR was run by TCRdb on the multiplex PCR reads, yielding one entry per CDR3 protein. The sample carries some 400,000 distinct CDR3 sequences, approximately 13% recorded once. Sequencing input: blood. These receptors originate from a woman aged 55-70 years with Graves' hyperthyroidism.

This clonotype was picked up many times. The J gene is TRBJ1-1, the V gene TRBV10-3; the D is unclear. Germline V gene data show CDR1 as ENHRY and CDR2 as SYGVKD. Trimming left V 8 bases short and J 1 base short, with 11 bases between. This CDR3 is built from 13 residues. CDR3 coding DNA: TGTGCCATCGGGTTGGGAGGGAACACTGAAGCTTTCTTT. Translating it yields CAIGLGGNTEAFF.

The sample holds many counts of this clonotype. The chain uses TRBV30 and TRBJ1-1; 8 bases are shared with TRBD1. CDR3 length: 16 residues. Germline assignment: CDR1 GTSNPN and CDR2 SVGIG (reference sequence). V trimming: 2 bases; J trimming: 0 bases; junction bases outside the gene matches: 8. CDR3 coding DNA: TGTGCCTGGAGTTCACTGACAGGGGTTATGAACACTGAAGCTTTCTTT. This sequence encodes CAWSSLTGVMNTEAFF.

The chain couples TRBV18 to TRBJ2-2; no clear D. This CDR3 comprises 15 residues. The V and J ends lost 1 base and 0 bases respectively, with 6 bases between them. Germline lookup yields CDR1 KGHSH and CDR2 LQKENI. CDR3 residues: CASSPRDANTGELFF. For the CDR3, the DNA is TGTGCCAGCTCACCACGTGACGCGAACACCGGGGAGCTGTTTTTT.

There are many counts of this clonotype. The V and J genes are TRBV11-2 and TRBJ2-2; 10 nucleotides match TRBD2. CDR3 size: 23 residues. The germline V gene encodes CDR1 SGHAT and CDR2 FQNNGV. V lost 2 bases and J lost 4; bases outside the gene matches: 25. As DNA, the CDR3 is TGTGCCAGCAGCTTATTCCCCTTTTTTACTGGTGGAGCGGGAGGGCCGTTCACCGGGGAGCTGTTTTTT. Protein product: CASSLFPFFTGGAGGPFTGELFF.

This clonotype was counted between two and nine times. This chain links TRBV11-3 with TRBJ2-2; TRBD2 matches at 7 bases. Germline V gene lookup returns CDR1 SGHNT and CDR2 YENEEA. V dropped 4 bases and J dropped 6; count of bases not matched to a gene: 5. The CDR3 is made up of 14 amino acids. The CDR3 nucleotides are TGTGCCAGCAGCTGGGGGAGGGGCCCCGGGGAGCTGTTTTTT. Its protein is CASSWGRGPGELFF.

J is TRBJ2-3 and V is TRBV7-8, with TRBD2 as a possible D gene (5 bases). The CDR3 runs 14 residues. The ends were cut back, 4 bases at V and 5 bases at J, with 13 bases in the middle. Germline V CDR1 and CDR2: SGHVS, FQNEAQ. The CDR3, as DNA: TGTGCCAGCAGCTCCGGACTCGGGCGAGATACGCAGTATTTT. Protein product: CASSSGLGRDTQYF. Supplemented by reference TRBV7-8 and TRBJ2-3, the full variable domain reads GAGVSQSPRYKVAKRGQDVALRCDPISGHVSLFWYQQALGQGPEFLTYFQNEAQLDKSGLPSDRFFAERPEGSVSTLKIQRTQQEDSAVYLCASSSGLGRDTQYFGPGTRLTVL.

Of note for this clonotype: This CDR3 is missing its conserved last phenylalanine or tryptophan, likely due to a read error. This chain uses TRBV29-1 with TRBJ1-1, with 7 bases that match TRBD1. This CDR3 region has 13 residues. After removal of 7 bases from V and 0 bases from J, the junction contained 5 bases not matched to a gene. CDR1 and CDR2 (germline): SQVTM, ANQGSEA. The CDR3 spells CSAADRMNTEAFS. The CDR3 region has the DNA TGCAGCGCCGCGGACAGGATGAACACTGAAGCTTTCTCT.

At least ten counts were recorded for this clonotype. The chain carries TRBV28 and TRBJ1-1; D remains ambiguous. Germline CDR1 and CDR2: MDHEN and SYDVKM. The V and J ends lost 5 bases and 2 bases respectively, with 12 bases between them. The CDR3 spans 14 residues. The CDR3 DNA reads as TGTGCCAGCAGTACCCAGTCGGGAAACACTGAAGCTTTCTTT. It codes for CASSTQSGNTEAFF.

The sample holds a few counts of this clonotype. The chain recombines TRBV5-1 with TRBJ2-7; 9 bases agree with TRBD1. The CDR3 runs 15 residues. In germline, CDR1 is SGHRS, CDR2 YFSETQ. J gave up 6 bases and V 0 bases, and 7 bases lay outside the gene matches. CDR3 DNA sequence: TGCGCCAGCAGCTTGGCCGGGACAGGGATGGGCGAGCAGTACTTC. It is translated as CASSLAGTGMGEQYF.

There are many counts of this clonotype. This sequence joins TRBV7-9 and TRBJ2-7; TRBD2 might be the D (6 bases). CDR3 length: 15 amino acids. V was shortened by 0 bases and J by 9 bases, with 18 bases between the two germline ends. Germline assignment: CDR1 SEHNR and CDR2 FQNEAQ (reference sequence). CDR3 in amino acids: CASSLAIPTSSVQYF. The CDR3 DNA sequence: TGTGCCAGCAGCTTAGCGATCCCTACTAGCTCCGTGCAGTACTTC.

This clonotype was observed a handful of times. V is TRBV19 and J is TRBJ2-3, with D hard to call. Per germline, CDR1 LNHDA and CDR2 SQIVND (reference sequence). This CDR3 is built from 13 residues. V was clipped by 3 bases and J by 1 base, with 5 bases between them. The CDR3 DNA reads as TGTGCCAGTAGTATCCCTGGCACAGATACGCAGTATTTT. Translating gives CASSIPGTDTQYF. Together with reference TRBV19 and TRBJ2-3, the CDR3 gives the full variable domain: DGGITQSPKYLFRKEGQNVTLSCEQNLNHDAMYWYRQDPGQGLRLIYYSQIVNDFQKGDIAEGYSVSREKKESFPLTVTSAQKNPTAFYLCASSIPGTDTQYFGPGTRLTVL.

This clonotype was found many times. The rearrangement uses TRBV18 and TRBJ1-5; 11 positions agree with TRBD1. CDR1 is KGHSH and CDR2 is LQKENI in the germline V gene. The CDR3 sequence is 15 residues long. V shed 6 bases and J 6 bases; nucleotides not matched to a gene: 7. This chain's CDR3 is CASSLGTGGGQPQHF. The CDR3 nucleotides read TGTGCCAGCTCTTTGGGGACAGGGGGTGGTCAGCCCCAGCATTTT. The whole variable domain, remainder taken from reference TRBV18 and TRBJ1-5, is NAGVMQNPRHLVRRRGQEARLRCSPMKGHSHVYWYRQLPEEGLKFMVYLQKENIIDESGMPKERFSAEFPKEGPSILRIQQVVRGDSAAYFCASSLGTGGGQPQHFGDGTRLSIL.

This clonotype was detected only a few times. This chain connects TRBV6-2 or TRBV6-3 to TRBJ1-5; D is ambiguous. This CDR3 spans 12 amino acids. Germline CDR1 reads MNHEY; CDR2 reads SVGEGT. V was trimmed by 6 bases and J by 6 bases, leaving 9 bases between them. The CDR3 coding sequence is TGTGCCAGCAGCACCGACATTCAGCCCCAGCATTTT. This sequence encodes CASSTDIQPQHF.

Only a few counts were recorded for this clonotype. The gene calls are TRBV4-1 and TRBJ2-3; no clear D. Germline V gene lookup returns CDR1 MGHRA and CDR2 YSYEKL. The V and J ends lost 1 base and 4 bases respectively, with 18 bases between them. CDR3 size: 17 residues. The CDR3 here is CASSQVPARTWPDTQYF. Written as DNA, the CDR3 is TGCGCCAGCAGCCAAGTTCCGGCCAGGACGTGGCCAGATACGCAGTATTTT.

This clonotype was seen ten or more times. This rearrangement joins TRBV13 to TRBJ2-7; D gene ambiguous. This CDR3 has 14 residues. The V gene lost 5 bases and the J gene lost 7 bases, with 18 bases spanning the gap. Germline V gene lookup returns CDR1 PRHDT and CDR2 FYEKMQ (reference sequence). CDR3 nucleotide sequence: TGTGCCAGCAGCAGCCAGCCTATAAGTGGTGAGCAGTACTTC. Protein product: CASSSQPISGEQYF.

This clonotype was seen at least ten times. The CDR3 DNA sequence: TGTGCCAGCAGTTACTCGACTTTGGACAGGGGGTCTGCTTTCTTT. Encoded protein: CASSYSTLDRGSAFF. V gene TRBV6-5 combines with J gene TRBJ1-1; 10 bases align to TRBD1. The V gene's germline CDR1 is MNHEY and CDR2 SVGAGI. The CDR3 runs to 15 residues. Trimming at V came to 0 bases and at J to 11 bases, leaving 9 bases not matched to a gene.

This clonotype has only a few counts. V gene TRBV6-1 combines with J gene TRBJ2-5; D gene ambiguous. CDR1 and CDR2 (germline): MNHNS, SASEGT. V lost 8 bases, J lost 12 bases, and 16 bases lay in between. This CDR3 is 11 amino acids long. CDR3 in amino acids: CASVLGSQKYF. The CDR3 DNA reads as TGTGCCAGCGTCTTAGGCAGCCAAAAGTACTTC.

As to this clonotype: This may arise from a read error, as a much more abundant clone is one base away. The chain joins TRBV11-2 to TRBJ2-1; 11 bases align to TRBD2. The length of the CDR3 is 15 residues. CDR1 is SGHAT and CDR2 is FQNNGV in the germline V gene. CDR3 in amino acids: CASSLITSGSNEQLF. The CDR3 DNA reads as TGTGCCAGCAGCTTAATTACTAGCGGGAGCAATGAGCAGCTCTTC.

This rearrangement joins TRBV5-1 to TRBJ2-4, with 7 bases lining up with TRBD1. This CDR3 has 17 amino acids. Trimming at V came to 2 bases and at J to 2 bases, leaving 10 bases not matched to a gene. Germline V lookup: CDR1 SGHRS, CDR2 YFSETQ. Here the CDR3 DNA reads TGCGCCAGCAGCTTTAAAGGGGGCGTTGGAACCAAAAACATTCAGTACTTC. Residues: CASSFKGGVGTKNIQYF. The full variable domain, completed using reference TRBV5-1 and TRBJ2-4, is KAGVTQTPRYLIKTRGQQVTLSCSPISGHRSVSWYQQTPGQGLQFLFEYFSETQRNKGNFPGRFSGRQFSNSRSEMNVSTLELGDSALYLCASSFKGGVGTKNIQYFGAGTRLSVL.

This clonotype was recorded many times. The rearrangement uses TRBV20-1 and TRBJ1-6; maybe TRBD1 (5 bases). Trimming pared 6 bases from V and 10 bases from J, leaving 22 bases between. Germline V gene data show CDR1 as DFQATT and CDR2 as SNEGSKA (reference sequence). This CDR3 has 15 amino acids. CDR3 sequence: CSAPSARGGRSPLHF. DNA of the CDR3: TGCAGTGCCCCTTCCGCGAGGGGTGGAAGGTCACCCCTCCACTTT.